The 2 T cell receptor beta chains below all came from one sample that was sequenced in a study of cytomegalovirus exposure and HLA in healthy donors. Primers: 60 Vbeta forward and 13 Jbeta reverse. Clones were read by immunoSEQ multiplex PCR, and TCRdb kept only the in-frame ones, dropping some. Of approximately 140,000 clones listed, approximately 65% are singletons. The sequencing sample was made of PBMCs. These receptor sequences come from a woman aged 60-75 years in good health and CMV-seronegative.

The chain has TRBV19 and TRBJ1-3, with D unclear. CDR3 size: 16 residues. Trimming shortened V by 0 bases and J by 3 bases, and 12 bases separated the two germline ends. Germline-derived CDR1 and CDR2 are LNHDA and SQIVND (reference sequence). The CDR3 protein is CASSIDYPGDGNTIYF. The DNA of the CDR3 is TGTGCCAGTAGTATAGATTATCCGGGAGATGGAAACACCATATATTTT.

V usage is TRBV6-5 and J usage is TRBJ1-2; 11 bases match TRBD1. V trimming: 6 bases; J trimming: 7 bases; junction bases outside the gene matches: 4. CDR3 length equals 13 residues. From germline, CDR1 is MNHEY and CDR2 SVGAGI. The DNA for the CDR3 is TGTGCCAGCAGGGGGGGGACAGGGGGTGGCTACACCTTC. It codes for CASRGGTGGGYTF.